This record covers a single TCR beta chain. This entry comes from a study of Ad26.COV2.S vaccination and SARS-CoV-2 variants. The V and J ends lost 1 base and 5 bases respectively, with 9 bases between them. The CDR3 has 14 amino acids. Looked up from germline, CDR1 is SGHVS and CDR2 is FQNEAQ. Using immunoSEQ multiplex PCR, the repertoire was profiled, and TCRdb retains in-frame clones only, with some absent. Of 150,000 to 200,000 clones listed, about 83% are singletons. Source: peripheral blood, taken after recovery from COVID-19. V gene TRBV7-8 combines with J gene TRBJ1-5; D is ambiguous. The sequence was collected from a human donor who had recovered from COVID-19. In DNA, the CDR3 is TGTGCCAGCAGCTTAGAGGGTTATTATCAGCCCCAGCATTTT. Its protein product is CASSLEGYYQPQHF.